The 21 T cell receptor beta chains presented below share a single source sample, sequenced in a study of human T cells and chemical hapten exposure. TCRdb reprocessed the RACE reads via MiXCR and lists one record per CDR3 protein. The sample contains about 130,000 distinct CDR3 sequences, around 8.3% of which appear only once. Time point meaning: healthy volunteer bleed at 2 weeks. Total RNA extraction was carried out from unfractionated whole blood. Sequencing was carried out using whole blood. The receptors were sampled from a male donor in good health. Some clones in this sample may be carry-over from other donors' samples.

This clonotype came up many times. The V call is TRBV4-3, the J call TRBJ2-1; 11 nucleotides line up with TRBD2. The CDR3 spans 18 residues. Germline lookup yields CDR1 LGHNA and CDR2 YSLEER. V shed 4 bases and J 4 bases; nucleotides not matched to a gene: 12. The CDR3 sequence: CASSPSGAGTSGYNEQFF. The CDR3 nucleotides are TGCGCCAGCAGCCCTAGTGGGGCCGGGACTAGCGGATACAATGAGCAGTTCTTC.

This rearrangement joins TRBV2 to TRBJ2-7; 7 bases match TRBD1. The CDR3 has 14 amino acids. V gave up 1 base and J gave up 5 bases; unmatched junction bases: 5. Germline V gives CDR1 SNHLY, CDR2 FYNNEI. DNA for the CDR3: TGTGCCAGCAGTGAAGGACAGGGAATCCACGAGCAGTACTTC. This encodes CASSEGQGIHEQYF. Full variable domain (missing parts from reference TRBV2 and TRBJ2-7): EPEVTQTPSHQVTQMGQEVILRCVPISNHLYFYWYRQILGQKVEFLVSFYNNEISEKSEIFDDQFSVERPDGSNFTLKIRSTKLEDSAMYFCASSEGQGIHEQYFGPGTRLTVT.

The CDR3, as DNA: TGTGCCAGCAGTCCCTGGACGGGGGGGACTGAAGCTTTCTTT. This codes for CASSPWTGGTEAFF. The V call is TRBV6-5, the J call TRBJ1-1, with a possible D match to TRBD1 (5 bases). The CDR3 sequence is 14 residues long. Germline V gene data show CDR1 as MNHEY and CDR2 as SVGAGI. Trimming pared 5 bases from V and 5 bases from J, leaving 15 bases between.

The chain links TRBV29-1 to TRBJ2-5; D remains ambiguous. The CDR3 covers 14 residues. Germline CDR1 and CDR2: SQVTM and ANQGSEA. Trimming removed 1 base from V and 4 bases from J, with 13 bases in between. CDR3 sequence (DNA): TGCAGCGTTGAAGGTAGGACCAGACGAGAGACCCAGTACTTC. Amino acids: CSVEGRTRRETQYF.

A few counts support this clonotype. The J gene is TRBJ1-5, the V gene TRBV12-3 or TRBV12-4; D remains ambiguous. The length of the CDR3 is 15 residues. Trimming cost V 3 bases and J 8 bases, with 17 bases left between them. The CDR3 sequence: CASSLEGTTWEPQHF. The CDR3 DNA follows: TGTGCCAGCAGTTTGGAGGGCACGACCTGGGAGCCCCAGCATTTT.

In its sample, this clonotype was seen a few times. This chain connects TRBV5-5 to TRBJ2-5; TRBD2 agrees at 9 bases. The CDR3 is 15 amino acids. Germline V gene data show CDR1 as SGHKS and CDR2 as YYEKEE (reference sequence). The V gene end was trimmed by 0 bases and the J gene end by 5 bases; junction bases not matched to a gene: 5. CDR3 sequence reads: CASSLGLAGDETQYF. The CDR3 nucleotides read TGTGCCAGCAGCTTGGGATTAGCGGGAGATGAGACCCAGTACTTC.

In its sample, this clonotype was seen many times. This chain connects TRBV3-1 to TRBJ2-7; TRBD1 aligns across 11 bases. V was clipped by 6 bases and J by 0 bases; unmatched bases: 4. The CDR3 totals 15 residues. In germline, CDR1 is LGHDT, CDR2 YNNKEL (reference sequence). CDR3 bases: TGTGCCAGCAGTCCCGGGACAGGGGGCTCCTACGAGCAGTACTTC. Translated, it gives CASSPGTGGSYEQYF.

The chain employs TRBV6-2 or TRBV6-3 and TRBJ2-2, with 9 positions matching TRBD1. V trimming: 6 bases; J trimming: 3 bases; junction bases outside the gene matches: 11. The CDR3 consists of 17 residues. Germline lookup yields CDR1 MNHEY and CDR2 SVGEGT. The CDR3 reads CASSRSTGTGYTGELFF. DNA for the CDR3: TGTGCCAGCAGCCGATCGACCGGGACAGGGTACACCGGGGAGCTGTTTTTT.

This clonotype was found many times. The CDR3 bases are TGTGCCAGCAGCCAAGATTCCCGGACCTACGAGCAGTACTTC. Protein product: CASSQDSRTYEQYF. This sequence joins TRBV3-1 and TRBJ2-7; D is undetermined. The CDR3 has 14 amino acids. Trimming took 0 bases from V and 2 from J, leaving 8 bases between them. CDR1 and CDR2 (germline): LGHDT, YNNKEL (reference sequence).

This rearrangement joins TRBV7-9 to TRBJ2-7; no reliable D call. The CDR3 extends over 13 amino acids. CDR1 SEHNR and CDR2 FQNEAQ come from the germline V gene (reference sequence). V lost 8 bases and J lost 3, with 14 bases in between. The CDR3 loop is CASATLGNYEQYF. The CDR3 DNA is TGTGCCAGCGCCACACTGGGGAACTACGAGCAGTACTTC.

This clonotype was picked up many times. The rearrangement joins TRBV5-4 to TRBJ2-3, with TRBD1 identical over 7 bases. Germline V gene lookup returns CDR1 SGHNT and CDR2 YYREEE (reference sequence). The V gene end was trimmed by 2 bases and the J gene end by 4 bases; junction bases not matched to a gene: 1. CDR3 length: 13 amino acids. DNA for the CDR3: TGTGCCAGCAGCTTAACAGGGGCAGATACGCAGTATTTT. It codes for CASSLTGADTQYF.

At least ten counts were recorded for this clonotype. The rearrangement links TRBV6-2 or TRBV6-3 to TRBJ1-4, with D possibly matching TRBD1 (5 bases). V lost 6 bases, J lost 3 bases, and 8 bases lay in between. The germline V gene has CDR1 MNHEY and CDR2 SVGEGT. This CDR3 is built from 13 residues. The CDR3 loop reads CASRTASNEKLFF. Written as DNA, the CDR3 is TGTGCCAGCAGGACAGCTTCTAATGAAAAACTGTTTTTT.

This clonotype was seen a handful of times. The chain links TRBV27 to TRBJ2-1; TRBD2 matches at 7 bases. Per the germline V gene, CDR1 is MNHEY and CDR2 is SMNVEV (reference sequence). Trimming at V came to 6 bases and at J to 7 bases, leaving 9 bases not matched to a gene. This CDR3 contains 14 residues. CDR3 in DNA: TGTGCCAGCAGCTTCATGGTCGGGGGGAATGAGCAGTTCTTC. It yields the protein CASSFMVGGNEQFF.

This clonotype was observed many times. The chain combines TRBV20-1 with TRBJ2-3; 15 nucleotides line up with TRBD2. The CDR3 extends over 14 amino acids. Germline CDR1 DFQATT, CDR2 SNEGSKA (reference sequence). Trimming took 6 bases from V and 6 from J; bases not matched to a gene: 4. As DNA, the CDR3 is TGCAGTGCCAGGACTAGCGGGAGGGGGGATACGCAGTATTTT. It translates to CSARTSGRGDTQYF.

This clonotype was counted only a few times. The CDR3 DNA reads as TGCAGCGCTGGACGTTGGACTAGCGGGGGAACAGATACGCAGTATTTT. Protein product: CSAGRWTSGGTDTQYF. The rearrangement uses TRBV29-1 and TRBJ2-3; 13 positions agree with TRBD2. The germline gives CDR1 SQVTM, CDR2 ANQGSEA. V was pared by 7 bases and J by 3 bases, with 10 bases of the junction left unmatched. The CDR3 consists of 16 residues.

This clonotype was counted between two and nine times. The chain joins TRBV12-3 or TRBV12-4 to TRBJ1-2; D unclear. V was pared by 5 bases and J by 4 bases, with 8 bases between. The CDR3 runs to 12 residues. CDR3 DNA sequence: TGTGCCAGCAGTCCAGAGCGCTATGGCTACACCTTC. Translation gives CASSPERYGYTF.

V is TRBV10-2 and J is TRBJ2-7, with 8 nucleotides matching TRBD2. Germline assignment: CDR1 WSHSY and CDR2 SAAADI. The ends lost 5 bases at V and 3 bases at J; junction bases unmatched: 6. The CDR3 contains 14 residues. DNA for the CDR3: TGCGCCAGCAGTACGGGACTAGATCACTACGAGCAGTACTTC. Translation: CASSTGLDHYEQYF.

This clonotype was recorded many times. V is TRBV7-2 and J is TRBJ2-3; D ambiguous. Per germline, CDR1 SGHTA and CDR2 FQGNSA. This CDR3 contains 13 residues. The ends were cut back, 3 bases at V and 5 bases at J, with 9 bases in the middle. CDR3 region: CASSFQAGDTQYF. In DNA, the CDR3 is TGTGCCAGCAGCTTCCAGGCAGGAGATACGCAGTATTTT.

The rearrangement joins TRBV7-2 to TRBJ2-3; D may match TRBD1 or TRBD2 (5 bases each). Germline lookup yields CDR1 SGHTA and CDR2 FQGNSA. Deletions cut 5 bases from V and 8 bases from J, with 17 bases between. The CDR3 runs to 14 residues. The CDR3 protein is CASSPGTDQITQYF. The CDR3 bases are TGTGCCAGCAGCCCCGGGACCGACCAAATTACGCAGTATTTT. The full variable domain, completed using reference TRBV7-2 and TRBJ2-3, is GAGVSQSPSNKVTEKGKDVELRCDPISGHTALYWYRQSLGQGLEFLIYFQGNSAPDKSGLPSDRFSAERTGGSVSTLTIQRTQQEDSAVYLCASSPGTDQITQYFGPGTRLTVL.

Ten or more counts support this clonotype. The chain joins TRBV6-6 to TRBJ2-7, with 7 bases fitting TRBD1. V dropped 2 bases and J dropped 2; count of bases not matched to a gene: 9. CDR3 length: 16 residues. Looked up from germline, CDR1 is MNHNY and CDR2 is SVGAGI (reference sequence). DNA for the CDR3: TGTGCCAGCAGTTACCGATCGGGACAGTCCACCTACGAGCAGTACTTC. Protein sequence: CASSYRSGQSTYEQYF.

This clonotype came up a few times. The chain employs TRBV10-1 and TRBJ2-7, with D maybe TRBD2 (5 bases). Germline V lookup: CDR1 WNHNN, CDR2 SYGVQD (reference sequence). The germline V and J ends were trimmed by 3 bases and 0 bases, with 9 bases remaining between them. The CDR3 consists of 14 residues. CDR3 loop: CASSEAESSYEQYF. The CDR3, as DNA: TGCGCCAGCAGTGAAGCGGAGAGCTCCTACGAGCAGTACTTC.